The clone carrying this T cell receptor beta chain was seen a single time. The repertoire was sequenced with immunoSEQ multiplex PCR; TCRdb's copy has only in-frame clones and lacks some. The sample includes about 500,000 clones, over 60% of them seen just once. This sample stems from a study of shared clonotypes between healthy human individuals. This CDR3 has 15 residues. After removal of 4 bases from V and 4 bases from J, the junction contained 4 bases not matched to a gene. In germline, CDR1 is SGHNT, CDR2 YYREEE (reference sequence). The receptor comes from a woman in her 40s in good health. Some clones in this sample may be carry-over from other donors' samples. The chain uses TRBV5-4 and TRBJ2-1; 11 positions agree with TRBD2. Sequences were obtained from PBMCs. The CDR3 DNA sequence: TGTGCCAGCAGCGAAGGGACTAGCGGTTACAATGAGCAGTTCTTC. It specifies CASSEGTSGYNEQFF.